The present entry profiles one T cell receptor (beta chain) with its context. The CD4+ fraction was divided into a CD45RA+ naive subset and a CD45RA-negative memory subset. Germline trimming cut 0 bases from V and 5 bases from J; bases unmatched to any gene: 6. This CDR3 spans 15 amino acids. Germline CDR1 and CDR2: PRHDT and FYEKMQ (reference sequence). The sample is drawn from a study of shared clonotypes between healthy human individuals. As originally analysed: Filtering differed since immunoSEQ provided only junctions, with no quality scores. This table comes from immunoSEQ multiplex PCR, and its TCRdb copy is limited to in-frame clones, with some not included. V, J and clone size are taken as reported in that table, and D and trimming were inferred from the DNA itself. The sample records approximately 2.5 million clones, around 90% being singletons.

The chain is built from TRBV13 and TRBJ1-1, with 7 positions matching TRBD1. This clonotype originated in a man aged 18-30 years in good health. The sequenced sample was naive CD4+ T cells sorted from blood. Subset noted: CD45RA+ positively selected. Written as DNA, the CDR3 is TGTGCCAGCAGCTTAGGCCGAGGGGGCTGGACTGAAGCTTTCTTT. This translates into CASSLGRGGWTEAFF.